These 32 T cell receptor beta chains originate from one sample sequenced in a study of T cell responses to AZD1222 COVID-19 vaccine. Sequenced by immunoSEQ multiplex PCR; TCRdb stores in-frame clones only, minus some. The profile shows 160,000 or so clones, around nine tenths of them singletons. The sample consisted of peripheral blood, taken after recovery from COVID-19. These receptor sequences come from an adult who had recovered from COVID-19.

The chain employs TRBV5-1 and TRBJ2-5; 7 bases are a match to TRBD1. Trimming cost V 5 bases and J 2 bases; bases outside gene matches: 3. The CDR3 totals 13 residues. Germline lookup yields CDR1 SGHRS and CDR2 YFSETQ. This CDR3 is CASRGQLQETQYF. CDR3 in DNA: TGCGCCAGCAGGGGACAGCTTCAAGAGACCCAGTACTTC.

The chain has TRBV6-5 and TRBJ1-1, with D perhaps matching TRBD1 (5 bases). V lost 6 bases to trimming and J lost 4 bases, with 15 bases between them. CDR3 size: 14 residues. CDR1 is MNHEY and CDR2 is SVGAGI in the germline V gene. The CDR3: CASRPQGRSTEAFF. The CDR3 coding sequence is TGTGCCAGCAGGCCCCAGGGTAGGAGCACTGAAGCTTTCTTT.

The chain is built from TRBV5-4 and TRBJ1-2, with D perhaps TRBD1 (5 bases). V dropped 4 bases and J dropped 4 bases, with 14 bases sitting between them. The CDR3 has 14 residues. Per the germline V gene, CDR1 is SGHNT and CDR2 is YYREEE (reference sequence). This CDR3 is CASSPESTGYGYTF. The CDR3 region has the DNA TGTGCCAGCAGCCCCGAATCCACAGGCTATGGCTACACCTTC.

This chain joins TRBV20-1 and TRBJ2-5; the D is unclear. The germline gives CDR1 DFQATT, CDR2 SNEGSKA (reference sequence). The CDR3 contains 11 residues. The V gene lost 6 bases and the J gene lost 5 bases, with 10 bases spanning the gap. For the CDR3, the DNA is TGCAGTGCCGACTCCCTGGAGACCCAGTACTTC. This codes for CSADSLETQYF.

V gene TRBV2 combines with J gene TRBJ2-7, with 8 positions matching TRBD2. Germline assignment: CDR1 SNHLY and CDR2 FYNNEI. The ends lost 5 bases at V and 5 bases at J; junction bases unmatched: 5. The CDR3 is 13 amino acids. CDR3 sequence reads: CASSSGRVNEQYF. CDR3 DNA: TGTGCCAGCAGTAGCGGGAGAGTCAACGAGCAGTACTTC.

V is TRBV3-1 (or the pseudogene TRBV3-2) and J is TRBJ2-4; the D call may be TRBD1 or TRBD2 (7 bases each). V lost 4 bases, J lost 8 bases, and 18 bases lay in between. The CDR3 runs 15 residues. Germline loops: CDR1 LGHDT, CDR2 YNNKEL (reference sequence). The CDR3 here is CASSPQGGPVDIQYF. CDR3 nucleotide sequence: TGTGCCAGCAGCCCCCAGGGGGGGCCAGTTGACATTCAGTACTTC.

The gene calls are TRBV5-4 and TRBJ1-1, with 7 nucleotides matching TRBD1. The CDR3 is made up of 16 amino acids. V dropped 4 bases and J dropped 0; count of bases not matched to a gene: 9. CDR1 is SGHNT, CDR2 YYREEE, per germline (reference sequence). CDR3 sequence reads: CASSIPRQGLNTEAFF. The CDR3, as DNA: TGTGCCAGCAGCATCCCCCGACAGGGCTTGAACACTGAAGCTTTCTTT.

The gene calls are TRBV24-1 and TRBJ1-4; D unclear. The germline V gene encodes CDR1 KGHDR and CDR2 SFDVKD. The CDR3 is 16 amino acids. With 5 bases removed from V and 0 bases from J, the gap between germline ends came to 12 bases. The CDR3, as DNA: TGTGCCACCAGTGTCCTTGAAAGTGCAACTAATGAAAAACTGTTTTTT. Translating gives CATSVLESATNEKLFF.

The chain is built from TRBV2 and TRBJ2-7; D uncertain. Germline CDR1 SNHLY, CDR2 FYNNEI. Trimming stripped 2 bases from V and 4 bases from J, with 9 bases between. The CDR3 is made up of 13 amino acids. CDR3 protein: CASSESFHYEQYF. CDR3 nucleotide sequence: TGTGCCAGCAGTGAAAGTTTCCATTACGAGCAGTACTTC.

The chain carries TRBV29-1 and TRBJ2-7; TRBD1 matches at 9 bases. The length of the CDR3 is 14 residues. V lost 8 bases and J lost 5; bases outside the gene matches: 13. Per germline, CDR1 SQVTM and CDR2 ANQGSEA. The CDR3 region is CSILGGQGVDEQYF. CDR3 DNA: TGCAGCATCCTGGGGGGACAGGGAGTCGACGAGCAGTACTTC.

V gene TRBV29-1 combines with J gene TRBJ1-1; 11 bases line up with TRBD1. CDR1 and CDR2 (germline): SQVTM, ANQGSEA. This CDR3 is 12 amino acids long. V lost 7 bases to trimming and J lost 4 bases; unmatched junction nucleotides: 2. Here the CDR3 reads CSAGTGGTEAFF. CDR3 coding DNA: TGCAGCGCAGGGACAGGGGGCACTGAAGCTTTCTTT.

The chain recombines TRBV6-1 with TRBJ2-7, with 13 bases matching TRBD2. Trimming at V came to 4 bases and at J to 2 bases, leaving 11 bases not matched to a gene. The CDR3 runs 18 residues. Per the germline V gene, CDR1 is MNHNS and CDR2 is SASEGT. The CDR3 loop reads CASSGWGTSGTKTYEQYF. In nucleotides, the CDR3 is TGTGCCAGCAGTGGGTGGGGGACTAGCGGGACTAAAACCTACGAGCAGTACTTC.

In this sample, this clone turned up once. This rearrangement joins TRBV14 to TRBJ2-1, with D hard to call. The CDR3 is 13 residues long. Germline V gene lookup returns CDR1 SGHDN and CDR2 FVKESK. Trimming took off 1 base at V and 9 bases at J, with 10 bases between the two ends. The CDR3 spells CASSQGNRAEQFF. The CDR3, as DNA: TGTGCCAGCAGCCAAGGGAACCGGGCTGAGCAGTTCTTC.

The rearrangement links TRBV6-1 to TRBJ2-3, with 8 positions matching TRBD2. This CDR3 comprises 15 residues. Germline-derived CDR1 and CDR2 are MNHNS and SASEGT. V lost 3 bases and J lost 3; bases outside the gene matches: 5. DNA for the CDR3: TGTGCCAGCAGTGATTTAGCGGGGCGAACAGATACGCAGTATTTT. Amino acid sequence: CASSDLAGRTDTQYF.

The chain recombines TRBV28 with TRBJ2-1, with D perhaps TRBD1 (5 bases). In germline, CDR1 is MDHEN, CDR2 SYDVKM. V was cut by 7 bases and J by 9 bases, with 16 bases left in between. The CDR3 spans 13 residues. The CDR3: CASTPGQGGEQFF. DNA of the CDR3: TGTGCCAGCACTCCGGGTCAGGGCGGTGAGCAGTTCTTC.

This clone was observed a few times. V usage is TRBV5-1 and J usage is TRBJ1-1; no reliable D call. The germline V and J ends were trimmed by 0 bases and 0 bases, with 3 bases remaining between them. Germline V gene data show CDR1 as SGHRS and CDR2 as YFSETQ. CDR3 length equals 13 residues. CDR3 nucleotide sequence: TGCGCCAGCAGCTTGGATGTGAACACTGAAGCTTTCTTT. Its protein product is CASSLDVNTEAFF.

The J gene is TRBJ2-7, the V gene TRBV4-1, with a tentative D call TRBD1 (5 bases). This CDR3 is built from 16 residues. V lost 0 bases and J 3 bases, leaving 15 bases between the germline ends. Per germline, CDR1 MGHRA and CDR2 YSYEKL. CDR3 DNA sequence: TGCGCCAGCAGCCAAGATAACAAGGGGTCCTACTACGAGCAGTACTTC. Translation gives CASSQDNKGSYYEQYF.

This clone has only a few counts. This sequence joins TRBV19 and TRBJ2-7, with D tentatively TRBD2 (6 bases). Deletions cut 6 bases from V and 1 base from J, with 16 bases between. The CDR3 totals 15 residues. The V gene's germline CDR1 is LNHDA and CDR2 SQIVND (reference sequence). The CDR3 loop reads CASSLMEGLSYEQYF. Written as DNA, the CDR3 is TGTGCCAGTAGCCTAATGGAGGGCTTGTCCTACGAGCAGTACTTC. Full variable domain (remainder filled in from reference TRBV19 and TRBJ2-7): DGGITQSPKYLFRKEGQNVTLSCEQNLNHDAMYWYRQDPGQGLRLIYYSQIVNDFQKGDIAEGYSVSREKKESFPLTVTSAQKNPTAFYLCASSLMEGLSYEQYFGPGTRLTVT.

The rearrangement uses TRBV5-1 and TRBJ2-3, with 10 bases fitting TRBD2. Trimming took 0 bases from V and 1 from J; bases not matched to a gene: 2. Per the germline V gene, CDR1 is SGHRS and CDR2 is YFSETQ. The CDR3 consists of 16 residues. CDR3 loop: CASSLGLAGGTDTQYF. CDR3 DNA: TGCGCCAGCAGCTTGGGGCTAGCGGGAGGCACAGATACGCAGTATTTT.

The chain recombines TRBV19 with TRBJ2-5; 9 bases line up with TRBD1. Trimming removed 1 base from V and 5 bases from J; junction bases left unmatched: 5. CDR1 is LNHDA, CDR2 SQIVND, per germline (reference sequence). This CDR3 spans 15 amino acids. The CDR3 reads CASSIAGTGSETQYF. Here the CDR3 DNA reads TGTGCCAGTAGTATAGCCGGGACAGGGTCTGAGACCCAGTACTTC.

Only one count was recorded for this clone. CDR3 sequence reads: CASTRGTGSESEAFF. CDR3 in DNA: TGTGCCAGCACCCGGGGGACAGGGTCTGAGTCTGAAGCTTTCTTT. The chain employs TRBV3-1 (or the pseudogene TRBV3-2) and TRBJ1-1, with 9 positions matching TRBD1. With V trimmed by 7 bases and J by 6 bases, 12 bases remained unmatched. This CDR3 is 15 amino acids long. In germline, CDR1 is LGHDT, CDR2 YNNKEL (reference sequence).

The genes are TRBV28 and TRBJ1-1; possibly TRBD1 for D (6 bases). The CDR3 loop spans 15 amino acids. Deletions cut 6 bases from V and 4 bases from J, with 18 bases between. Germline V gives CDR1 MDHEN, CDR2 SYDVKM. CDR3 nucleotide sequence: TGTGCCAGCAGGATCGGGGGGGGCGTCCGCACTGAAGCTTTCTTT. As protein: CASRIGGGVRTEAFF. The full variable domain, in which reference TRBV28 and TRBJ1-1 provide the parts outside the CDR3, is DVKVTQSSRYLVKRTGEKVFLECVQDMDHENMFWYRQDPGLGLRLIYFSYDVKMKEKGDIPEGYSVSREKKERFSLILESASTNQTSMYLCASRIGGGVRTEAFFGQGTRLTVV.

This chain connects TRBV29-1 to TRBJ2-1; D unresolved. V lost 3 bases to trimming and J lost 9 bases, with 9 bases between them. CDR1 and CDR2 from the germline V gene are SQVTM and ANQGSEA. This CDR3 contains 11 residues. Here the CDR3 reads CSVDEVREQFF. The DNA for the CDR3 is TGCAGCGTTGATGAGGTGCGTGAGCAGTTCTTC.

This chain uses TRBV13 with TRBJ2-1; 7 nucleotides agree with TRBD2. Germline trimming cut 3 bases from V and 10 bases from J; bases unmatched to any gene: 21. The CDR3 runs to 18 residues. Germline V gene sequence: CDR1 PRHDT, CDR2 FYEKMQ (reference sequence). Written as DNA, the CDR3 is TGTGCCAGCAGCTTCCCAGCCTTGGCGGGAGCTCTCGACCAGGAGCAGTTCTTC. Protein: CASSFPALAGALDQEQFF. The full variable domain, with the rest looked up from reference TRBV13 and TRBJ2-1, is AAGVIQSPRHLIKEKRETATLKCYPIPRHDTVYWYQQGPGQDPQFLISFYEKMQSDKGSIPDRFSAQQFSDYHSELNMSSLELGDSALYFCASSFPALAGALDQEQFFGPGTRLTVL.

The chain is built from TRBV10-3 and TRBJ1-1; 9 positions match TRBD1. In germline, CDR1 is ENHRY, CDR2 SYGVKD. The CDR3 loop spans 17 amino acids. With V trimmed by 2 bases and J by 10 bases, 17 bases remained unmatched. The CDR3 sequence is CAISENKGQGAAKRAFF. The CDR3 DNA sequence: TGTGCCATCAGTGAGAATAAGGGACAGGGAGCGGCGAAGAGAGCTTTCTTT.

The chain couples TRBV5-4 to TRBJ2-7; D might be TRBD2 (6 bases). The CDR3 runs to 14 residues. Between the trimmed V and J ends, which lost 0 bases and 1 base, there was a span of 8 bases. Germline V gene lookup returns CDR1 SGHNT and CDR2 YYREEE (reference sequence). CDR3 sequence (DNA): TGTGCCAGCAGCTTGGAACTAGCTTCCTACGAGCAGTACTTC. Its translation is CASSLELASYEQYF.

The chain recombines TRBV20-1 with TRBJ2-7, with 9 bases that match TRBD2. The CDR3 runs to 14 residues. V lost 3 bases, J lost 3 bases, and 6 bases stayed unmatched. Per germline, CDR1 DFQATT and CDR2 SNEGSKA (reference sequence). CDR3 bases: TGCAGTGCTAGTCTGTCTAGCGGGATCTACGAGCAGTACTTC. This encodes CSASLSSGIYEQYF.

V and J are TRBV19 and TRBJ2-7, with TRBD1 identical over 9 bases. Germline values: CDR1 LNHDA, CDR2 SQIVND (reference sequence). CDR3 length: 14 residues. With V trimmed by 1 base and J by 5 bases, 3 bases remained unmatched. The CDR3 nucleotides read TGTGCCAGTAGTATAGGGACAGGGGTCCACGAGCAGTACTTC. Translation gives CASSIGTGVHEQYF.

The chain couples TRBV28 to TRBJ1-4; weak D call: TRBD1 (6 bases). The germline gives CDR1 MDHEN, CDR2 SYDVKM. This CDR3 is 16 amino acids long. With 7 bases removed from V and 8 bases from J, the gap between germline ends came to 23 bases. The CDR3 nucleotides are TGTGCCAGCACTAGGGCGGGGGCCCTAAGGAAGGAAAAACTGTTTTTT. Its translation: CASTRAGALRKEKLFF.

This rearrangement joins TRBV7-9 to TRBJ1-1, with TRBD1 matching over 7 bases. The germline gives CDR1 SEHNR, CDR2 FQNEAQ (reference sequence). This CDR3 comprises 13 residues. Germline trimming cut 0 bases from V and 8 bases from J; bases unmatched to any gene: 3. In DNA, the CDR3 is TGTGCCAGCAGCTTAGCAGGGGGCATGGAAGCTTTCTTT. This gives the protein CASSLAGGMEAFF.

This CDR3 reads CASSTVDTQYF. The DNA of the CDR3 is TGTGCCAGCAGCACCGTAGATACGCAGTATTTT. The chain uses TRBV7-2 and TRBJ2-3; no firm D call. The CDR3 covers 11 residues. V shed 5 bases and J shed 5 bases, with 5 bases lying between them. Looked up from germline, CDR1 is SGHTA and CDR2 is FQGNSA.

The J gene is TRBJ2-1, the V gene TRBV13; D unresolved. Germline-derived CDR1 and CDR2 are PRHDT and FYEKMQ (reference sequence). V lost 1 base, J lost 4 bases, and 17 bases lay in between. This CDR3 is built from 17 residues. The CDR3 DNA reads TGTGCCAGCAGCTTAGAGGTGATATCAGAGGATTACAATGAGCAGTTCTTC. Its translation is CASSLEVISEDYNEQFF.